This T cell receptor beta chain was obtained from a study of identical twins (dated by TCRdb to about 2016). Regarding the complete study: The study deep-sequenced TCR alpha and beta repertoires from monozygotic twins, unrelated adults of various ages and cord blood to test whether fetal clonotypes persist. To rule out contamination, the twin experiments were replicated at different times with different library preparation protocols.

Ten or more counts support this clonotype. No antigen is known for it. One base away there is no much larger clone; base qualities are not given. Receptor libraries were prepared by 5' RACE. Reads for this sample came from an Illumina HiSeq 2000. A universal primer binding site was added through template switching, and the final cDNA carried a unique molecular identifier so that TCR cDNA molecules could be counted accurately. Specific primers in the conserved constant-segment region were used to synthesize first-strand cDNA for TCR alpha and beta chains. To control for contamination, every cDNA library carried two barcodes: a SMART-Mk sample barcode plus Illumina barcodes. TruSeq adapter sequences and Illumina sample barcodes were added in two successive PCR steps. The TCR alpha and beta cDNA libraries were sequenced on the Illumina HiSeq platform using custom primers. On the study's bioinformatics: MiGEC processed the raw reads to extract unique molecular identifiers, while MiXCR was used to determine the CDR3 positions. Recombination models were inferred per individual with the repgenHMM and IGoR tools using an EM algorithm. The tcR package in R was used for shared clonotype analysis, with sharing normalized by the product of cloneset sizes. To study raw recombination free of thymic and clonal selection effects, out-of-frame nonproductive sequences were analyzed. TCRdb passed the public sequencing reads through fastp at Q25 and MiXCR, retaining productive beta sequences. Every CDR3 protein is listed once, alongside the most common genes and DNA of its rows. These V and J calls are TCRdb output, not the study's own analysis. The sample has 350,000 to 600,000 distinct CDR3 sequences on record, 11% to 15% of them singletons. The ten biggest clones cover 0.5% to 0.65% of the sample.

V is pared back by 0 bases and J by 2 bases, with 6 bases lying between the germline termini. The CDR3 has 15 amino acids, counting the end cysteine and phenylalanine. The sequence is cut down to CDR3 DNA, 45 bases in frame from base 1. Per the germline V gene, KGHDR is the CDR1 and SFDVKD is the CDR2. Every donor in the study was a healthy Caucasian. Three pairs of female monozygotic twins, all aged roughly 18 to 29 years, made up the twin cohort. Positive isolation kits from Invitrogen were used to isolate the CD4+ and CD8+ T cell populations. What the authors observed across the whole study: Abundant cord blood beta clonotypes had fewer insertions, young adult naive repertoires showed a similar but weaker trend, and memory repertoires showed no such trend. Conclusions relied on cross-sectional statistical analysis, since the same donors could not be followed over many years. Zero-insertion analyses could be partly confounded by invariant T cells such as MAIT and iNKT, though diverse VJ usage argued against such confounding for most clonotypes. Compared with coincidental sharing between unrelated individuals, out-of-frame TCR alpha sequences shared between twins showed an excess of sequences with low generation probability. In beta out-of-frame sequences, excess twin sharing was weaker, because having fewer shared sequences lowered the signal-to-noise ratio. Recombination models systematically underestimated out-of-frame TCR alpha sharing in monozygotic twins but agreed with sharing between unrelated individuals.

These data were also reused for a study on yellow fever vaccine responses in identical twins. The second study reports: The T cell response to vaccination in identical twins was reported by the authors to appear partly convergent and partly personalized. Focusing on identical twins, the study followed the T cell clones that responded to the vaccine, and did so with precision.

The sequence links TRBV24-1 to TRBJ2-2; TRBD1 is a possible D gene, resting on 5 matching bases. The sequenced sample was CD4+ T cells sorted from blood. The receptor was derived from a woman between 18 and 29 years old in good health. The CDR3: CATSDLQGNTGELFF. The DNA sequence follows: TGTGCCACCAGTGATTTGCAGGGAAACACCGGGGAGCTGTTTTTT.